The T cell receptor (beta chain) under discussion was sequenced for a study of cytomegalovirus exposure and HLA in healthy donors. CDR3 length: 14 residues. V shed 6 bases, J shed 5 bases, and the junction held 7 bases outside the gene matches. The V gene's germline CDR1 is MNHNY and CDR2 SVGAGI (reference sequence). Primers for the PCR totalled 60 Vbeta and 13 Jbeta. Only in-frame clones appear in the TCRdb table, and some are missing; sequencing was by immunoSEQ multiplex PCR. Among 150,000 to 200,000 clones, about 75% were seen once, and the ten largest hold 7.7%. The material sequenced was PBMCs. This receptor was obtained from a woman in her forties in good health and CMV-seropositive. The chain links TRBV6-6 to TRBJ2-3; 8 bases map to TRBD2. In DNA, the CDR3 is TGTGCCAGCAGCCCTCAGAGCGGGAGAGATACGCAGTATTTT. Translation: CASSPQSGRDTQYF.